A selection of T cell receptor beta chains follows, all from one sample in a study of identical twins. Using its own MiXCR run on the 5' RACE reads, TCRdb lists one record per CDR3 protein. Here the sample spans a few hundred thousand distinct CDR3 sequences, 8.5% to 9.5% being singletons. This sample also belongs to another study, concerning yellow fever vaccine responses in identical twins.

Sequenced sample: CD8+ T cells sorted from blood. The receptors come from a young woman in good health. Both conserved end residues are part of each CDR3. The D gene is left open where the match is weak. Clone size is shown for a subset of rows, as once, few, many or a class of expanded clone.

clone size	V gene	D gene	J gene	CDR3 protein	CDR3 DNA
few	TRBV24-1	.	TRBJ2-1	CATSDLDWGRNEQFF	TGTGCCACCAGTGACCTGGACTGGGGGCGGAATGAGCAGTTCTTC
.	TRBV7-2	.	TRBJ2-1	CASSLLGQDEQFF	TGTGCCAGCAGCTTATTAGGGCAAGATGAGCAGTTCTTC
many	TRBV7-9	.	TRBJ1-1	CASSPPTVMYTEAFF	TGTGCCAGCAGCCCCCCGACAGTGATGTACACTGAAGCTTTCTTT
.	TRBV24-1	TRBD1	TRBJ2-3	CATGPGTEFFTQYF	TGTGCCACCGGTCCGGGGACAGAGTTTTTTACGCAGTATTTT
few	TRBV11-1	TRBD1	TRBJ1-1	CASSDRVSGTEAFF	TGTGCCAGCAGCGACAGGGTGTCGGGCACTGAAGCTTTCTTT
.	TRBV10-3	TRBD2	TRBJ2-3	CAISESTLRTSGGTQYF	TGTGCCATCAGTGAGTCGACTCTACGGACTAGCGGGGGTACGCAGTATTTT
many	TRBV27	TRBD1	TRBJ1-5	CASSSRQGTHQPQHF	TGTGCCAGCAGTTCAAGACAGGGGACCCATCAGCCCCAGCATTTT
few	TRBV3-1	TRBD2	TRBJ2-7	CASSHGGGDEQYF	TGTGCCAGCAGCCACGGCGGGGGGGACGAGCAGTACTTC
many	TRBV5-1	.	TRBJ2-1	CASSFSYEQFF	TGCGCCAGCAGCTTTTCCTATGAGCAGTTCTTC
few	TRBV9	TRBD2	TRBJ2-2	CASSQKLAGGPNTGELFF	TGTGCCAGCAGCCAAAAACTAGCGGGGGGGCCGAACACCGGGGAGCTGTTTTTT
many	TRBV5-5	.	TRBJ2-2	CASSTTFTGELFF	TGTGCCAGCAGCACGACATTTACCGGGGAGCTGTTTTTT
.	TRBV6-5	TRBD2	TRBJ2-7	CACSYGTSGGYEQYF	TGTGCCTGCAGTTATGGGACTAGCGGGGGATACGAGCAGTACTTC
many	TRBV29-1	.	TRBJ2-2	CSVAYSYNTGELFF	TGCAGCGTTGCGTACAGTTACAACACCGGGGAGCTGTTTTTT
.	TRBV19	.	TRBJ2-1	CASSIGWNNEQFF	TGTGCCAGTAGTATAGGCTGGAACAATGAGCAGTTCTTC
.	TRBV2	.	TRBJ2-1	CASSDGRGPGEQFF	TGTGCCAGCAGTGATGGCCGGGGGCCGGGTGAGCAGTTCTTC
.	TRBV21-1	.	TRBJ2-7	CASSKVGSGSSYEQYF	.
few	TRBV12-3/TRBV12-4	TRBD1	TRBJ2-1	CASTLDRDEQFF	TGTGCCAGCACCCTAGACAGGGATGAGCAGTTCTTC
.	TRBV28	.	TRBJ1-2	CASHRDNFYGYTF	TGTGCCAGCCACCGGGACAACTTCTATGGCTACACCTTC
few	TRBV7-9	TRBD2	TRBJ2-3	CASTASGGRADTQYF	TGTGCCAGCACGGCTAGCGGGGGGAGAGCAGATACGCAGTATTTT
many	TRBV6-5	.	TRBJ2-2	CASSYLAGSNTGELFF	TGTGCCAGCAGTTACTTGGCAGGGTCGAACACCGGGGAGCTGTTTTTT
.	TRBV19	.	TRBJ2-1	CASSIDDGGYNEQFF	TGTGCCAGTAGTATAGATGATGGGGGCTACAATGAGCAGTTCTTC
.	TRBV20-1	.	TRBJ2-7	CSASSANSYEQYF	TGCAGTGCCTCTTCCGCAAATTCCTACGAGCAGTACTTC
.	TRBV7-3	TRBD1	TRBJ2-5	CASSLNRGYQETQYF	TGTGCCAGCAGCTTAAACAGGGGGTACCAAGAGACCCAGTACTTC
many	TRBV12-3/TRBV12-4	.	TRBJ1-5	CASSPDSQPQHF	TGTGCCAGCAGTCCCGACTCCCAACCCCAGCATTTT
many	TRBV7-2	TRBD2	TRBJ2-3	CASSLVGGGTDTQYF	TGTGCCAGCAGCTTAGTGGGGGGGGGCACAGATACGCAGTATTTT
few	TRBV4-3	.	TRBJ2-3	CASSQDLRLSTDTQYF	TGCGCCAGCAGCCAAGATCTGAGACTTTCCACAGATACGCAGTATTTT
.	TRBV30	.	TRBJ1-5	CAWSPPYGAQPQHF	TGTGCCTGGAGTCCCCCGTATGGGGCTCAGCCCCAGCATTTT